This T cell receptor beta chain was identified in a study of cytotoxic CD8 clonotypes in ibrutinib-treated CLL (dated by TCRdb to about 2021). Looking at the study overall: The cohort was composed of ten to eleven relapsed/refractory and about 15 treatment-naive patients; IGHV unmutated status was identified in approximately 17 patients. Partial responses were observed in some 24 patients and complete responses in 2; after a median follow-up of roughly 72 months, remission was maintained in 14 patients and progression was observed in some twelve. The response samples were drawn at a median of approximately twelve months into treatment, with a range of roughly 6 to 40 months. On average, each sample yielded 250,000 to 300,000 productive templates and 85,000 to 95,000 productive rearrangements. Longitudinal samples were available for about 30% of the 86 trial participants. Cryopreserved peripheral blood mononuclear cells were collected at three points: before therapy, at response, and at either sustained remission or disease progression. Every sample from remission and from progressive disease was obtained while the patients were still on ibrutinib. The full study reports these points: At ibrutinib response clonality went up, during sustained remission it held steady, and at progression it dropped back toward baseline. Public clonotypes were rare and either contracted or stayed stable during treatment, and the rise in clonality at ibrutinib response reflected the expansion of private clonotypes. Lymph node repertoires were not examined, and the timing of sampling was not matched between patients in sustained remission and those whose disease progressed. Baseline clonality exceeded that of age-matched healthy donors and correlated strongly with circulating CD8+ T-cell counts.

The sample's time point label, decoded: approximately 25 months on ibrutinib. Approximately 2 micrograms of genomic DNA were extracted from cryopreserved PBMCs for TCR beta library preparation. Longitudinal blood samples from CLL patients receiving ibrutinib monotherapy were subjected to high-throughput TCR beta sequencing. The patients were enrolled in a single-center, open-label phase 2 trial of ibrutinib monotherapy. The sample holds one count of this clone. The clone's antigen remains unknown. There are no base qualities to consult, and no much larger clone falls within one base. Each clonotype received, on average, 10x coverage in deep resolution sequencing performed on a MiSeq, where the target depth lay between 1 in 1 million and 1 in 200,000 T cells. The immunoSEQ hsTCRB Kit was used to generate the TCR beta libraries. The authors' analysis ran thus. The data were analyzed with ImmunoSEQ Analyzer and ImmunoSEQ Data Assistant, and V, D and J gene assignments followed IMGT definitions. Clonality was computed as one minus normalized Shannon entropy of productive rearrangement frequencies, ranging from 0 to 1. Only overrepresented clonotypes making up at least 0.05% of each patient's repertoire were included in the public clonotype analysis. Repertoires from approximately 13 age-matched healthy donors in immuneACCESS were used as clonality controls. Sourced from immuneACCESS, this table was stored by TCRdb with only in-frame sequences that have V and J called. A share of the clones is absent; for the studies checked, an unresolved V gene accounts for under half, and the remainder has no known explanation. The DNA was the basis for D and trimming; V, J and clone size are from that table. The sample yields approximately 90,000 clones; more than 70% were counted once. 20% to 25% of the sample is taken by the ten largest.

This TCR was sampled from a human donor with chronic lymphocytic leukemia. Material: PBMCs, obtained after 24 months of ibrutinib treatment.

Here the CDR3 is given as CASSPGDRGWEETQYF. The DNA reads TGTGCCAGCAGCCCTGGGGACAGGGGATGGGAAGAGACCCAGTACTTC. Recombination linked TRBV7-9 to TRBJ2-5; the central 10 bases match TRBD1. From the germline V gene (reference sequence), CDR1 is SEHNR and CDR2 is FQNEAQ. The CDR3, cysteine through phenylalanine, is 16 amino acids long. Only the CDR3 DNA stays, 48 bases, in frame from base 1. At the junction V is shortened by 5 bases and J by 3 bases; bases outside the gene matches: 9.